This TCR beta chain was documented in a study of T cell responses to AZD1222 COVID-19 vaccine (dated by TCRdb to about 2021). Context from the whole study: AZD1222 recipients with second doses at about 4 weeks or about 12 weeks were pooled, because spike-specific TCR depth and breadth did not differ between schedules. Enrollment into the trials was organized by age into subgroups of 18-55, 56-69 and 70-plus years, and those subgroups contained roughly 140, 27 and 60 TCR-sequenced participants, respectively. TCR sequencing was performed for over 230 trial participants, of whom approximately 200 were given two doses of AZD1222 and around 25 were given two doses of MenACWY control vaccine. Paper-wide results and their limitations: Reportedly, almost half of the unique spike-specific TCRs recognized epitopes lying outside the regions that are mutated in the B.1.351 and B.1.1.7 variants. A significant rise in spike-specific TCR breadth and depth was observed after two AZD1222 doses relative to day 0 and relative to MenACWY recipients. The 56-69-year group was small, and its depth increase did not reach significance, likely because of low power. Conclusions about previously exposed vaccinees were limited because only a handful of AZD1222 recipients were SARS-CoV-2 seropositive at baseline. The whole spike protein was spanned by vaccine-associated CD4 TCRs, and dominant responses were seen in regions 160-218 and 743-854. Because no day 14 peak-response samples were available, the repertoires could be characterized only after the peak T cell response. Most participants were white British and females outnumbered males, and the authors suggested that clonal diversity may have been underestimated.

Concerning this clone itself: It lacks a known antigen. No base quality values were provided; no much bigger clone lies one nucleotide off.

The germline V gene (reference sequence) sets CDR1 to MNHEY and CDR2 to SMNVEV. A distance of 18 bases separates the germline ends of V and J, which lose 5 bases and 8 bases respectively. From the cysteine through the phenylalanine, the CDR3 covers 14 amino acids. CDR3 DNA only is kept here, 42 bases in frame from base 1. The CDR3 regions of human TCRbeta chains were analyzed by immunosequencing. The authors' analysis ran thus. Repertoire TCRs were checked for matches against a reference library of SARS-CoV-2-specific TCRs that had been generated using the MIRA antigen-specificity platform. Breadth was defined as the fraction of unique TCRs that were SARS-CoV-2-associated, and depth was defined as the fraction of total T cells that were SARS-CoV-2-associated. Using the MIRA data, each spike-specific TCR was assigned both to the spike region to which the TCR was reactive and to a CD4 or CD8 class. Log10-transformed breadth and depth values were compared by one-way ANOVA with Sidak's multiple comparisons tests. TCRdb obtained this table from immuneACCESS and retained in-frame rearrangements with V and J assigned. These tables miss some clones; where compared with another copy, unresolved V genes account for less than half of the shortfall, and the remainder is unexplained. Clone size and V and J calls were adopted from that table, with D and trimming inferred from the DNA. The sample yields approximately 70,000 clones; roughly 88% were counted once. Less than 3% of the sample is in the top ten clones.

The sample's time point label is to be understood as: baseline before first vaccination. Vaccinee samples came from UK trials COV001 and COV002, including a single-blind randomized controlled phase 2/3 trial of AZD1222 (ChAdOx1 nCoV-19) in healthy adults. For TCRbeta chain sequencing, PBMC samples from trial participants were taken at day 0 and at day 28 after the second dose. The rearranged chain carries TRBV27 and TRBJ1-2; the D segment cannot be called with confidence. The material sequenced was peripheral blood, taken on day 0 of AZD1222 vaccination. The sequence came from an adult in good health. The CDR3 here reads CASSPSLGRRGYTF. The DNA reads TGTGCCAGCAGTCCCTCGCTGGGGAGAAGAGGCTACACCTTC.